One and the same sample provided the 15 T cell receptor beta chains below, sequenced in a study of cytomegalovirus exposure and HLA in healthy donors. Both 60 Vbeta primers and 13 Jbeta primers went into the PCR. Generated by immunoSEQ multiplex PCR, the TCRdb table keeps only in-frame clones and is missing some. The data show some 56,000 clones, around three fifths seen once. The sample comprised PBMCs. The receptor source for this set is a human donor in good health.

The genes are TRBV5-5 and TRBJ2-2, with TRBD2 matching 10 bases. The trim removed 1 base at V and 4 bases at J, leaving 7 bases unmatched. Per the germline V gene, CDR1 is SGHKS and CDR2 is YYEKEE (reference sequence). This CDR3 spans 17 amino acids. CDR3 DNA sequence: TGTGCCAGCAGCTTGAGGCTAGCGGGGGTGATCACCGGGGAGCTGTTTTTT. Translating gives CASSLRLAGVITGELFF.

This sequence joins TRBV9 and TRBJ2-1; 8 nucleotides line up with TRBD2. V trimming: 3 bases; J trimming: 5 bases; junction bases outside the gene matches: 10. Germline V CDR1 and CDR2: SGDLS, YYNGEE. The CDR3 is 16 residues long. This chain's CDR3 is CASSALGTSLHNEQFF. The CDR3 coding sequence is TGTGCCAGCAGCGCCCTCGGGACTAGTCTACACAATGAGCAGTTCTTC. Variable domain in full (rest from reference TRBV9 and TRBJ2-1): DSGVTQTPKHLITATGQRVTLRCSPRSGDLSVYWYQQSLDQGLQFLIQYYNGEERAKGNILERFSAQQFPDLHSELNLSSLELGDSALYFCASSALGTSLHNEQFFGPGTRLTVL.

This clone occurred a few times. The CDR3 loop is CASSPTPGMNTEAFF. The CDR3 DNA sequence: TGTGCCAGCAGCCCCACCCCGGGGATGAACACTGAAGCTTTCTTT. The gene calls are TRBV5-4 and TRBJ1-1; D call uncertain. The CDR3 spans 15 residues. V gave up 4 bases and J gave up 0 bases, with 13 bases separating them. Germline V CDR1 and CDR2: SGHNT, YYREEE (reference sequence).

CDR3 coding DNA: TGTGCCACCAGCAGAGGTACTGGGAGCTTCCAGCATTTT. Its protein is CATSRGTGSFQHF. The chain has TRBV15 and TRBJ1-5; no clear D gene. Germline CDR1 reads LNHNV; CDR2 reads YYDKDF (reference sequence). Trimming shortened V by 1 base and J by 12 bases, and 13 bases separated the two germline ends. This CDR3 is 13 amino acids long.

The table lists this clone with a count of one. The genes are TRBV6-1 and TRBJ2-5; no reliable D call. This CDR3 is 12 amino acids long. Trimming pared 0 bases from V and 7 bases from J, leaving 6 bases between. Looked up from germline, CDR1 is MNHNS and CDR2 is SASEGT. CDR3 loop: CASSEARLTQYF. CDR3 DNA sequence: TGTGCCAGCAGTGAAGCTCGGTTGACCCAGTACTTC.

J is TRBJ2-3 and V is TRBV4-3; 9 bases align to TRBD2. Losses at the gene ends were 2 bases for V and 5 bases for J; bases not matched to a gene: 8. Per germline, CDR1 LGHNA and CDR2 YSLEER. The CDR3 extends over 16 amino acids. The CDR3 DNA reads TGCGCCAGCAGCCAAATCTTAGCGGGGGAGAAAGATACGCAGTATTTT. The encoded protein is CASSQILAGEKDTQYF.

This clone appeared a few times. The gene calls are TRBV7-6 and TRBJ2-1; D might be TRBD2 (6 bases). Trimming cost V 2 bases and J 10 bases, with 12 bases left between them. CDR1 SGHVS and CDR2 FNYEAQ come from the germline V gene. This CDR3 is 13 amino acids long. CDR3 amino acids: CASSLRAREEQFF. The DNA of the CDR3 is TGTGCCAGCAGCTTAAGGGCTCGGGAGGAGCAGTTCTTC. The full variable domain, rest sourced from reference TRBV7-6 and TRBJ2-1, is GAGVSQSPRYKVTKRGQDVALRCDPISGHVSLYWYRQALGQGPEFLTYFNYEAQQDKSGLPNDRFSAERPEGSISTLTIQRTEQRDSAMYRCASSLRAREEQFFGPGTRLTVL.

The chain is built from TRBV5-5 and TRBJ1-3, with D perhaps TRBD1 (5 bases). V was shortened by 3 bases and J by 3 bases, with 16 bases between the two germline ends. The CDR3 extends over 16 amino acids. Looked up from germline, CDR1 is SGHKS and CDR2 is YYEKEE (reference sequence). CDR3 region: CASSSRVGTFGNTIYF. CDR3 bases: TGTGCCAGCAGCTCCAGAGTCGGGACTTTTGGAAACACCATATATTTT.

V and J are TRBV10-3 and TRBJ2-7, with no clear D. Germline V gives CDR1 ENHRY, CDR2 SYGVKD. Trimming shortened V by 4 bases and J by 0 bases, and 10 bases separated the two germline ends. This CDR3 is 14 amino acids long. CDR3 in amino acids: CAISGPVVSYEQYF. DNA of the CDR3: TGTGCCATCAGTGGCCCGGTAGTCTCCTACGAGCAGTACTTC.

This clone was detected once. The junction departs from the called germline gene at one end, perhaps through a read error. The chain uses TRBV7-9 and TRBJ1-2; D possibly corresponds to TRBD1 (5 bases). Germline CDR1 is SEHNR and CDR2 is FQNEAQ (reference sequence). The CDR3 runs to 14 residues. Here the CDR3 reads CASSLALGIWGYPF. As DNA, the CDR3 is TGTGCCAGCAGCTTAGCGCTGGGGATTTGGGGCTACCCCTTC.

The chain recombines TRBV6-5 with TRBJ2-5; weak D call: TRBD2 (6 bases). V was shortened by 0 bases and J by 5 bases, with 13 bases between the two germline ends. The CDR3 covers 15 residues. CDR1 MNHEY and CDR2 SVGAGI come from the germline V gene. The CDR3 DNA follows: TGTGCCAGCAGTTACTCTGCGGGGAATGGGGAGACCCAGTACTTC. Its translation is CASSYSAGNGETQYF.

This chain connects TRBV28 to TRBJ1-5; 8 bases line up with TRBD1. V shed 8 bases and J 3 bases; nucleotides not matched to a gene: 9. The CDR3 totals 15 residues. Germline CDR1 reads MDHEN; CDR2 reads SYDVKM. CDR3 residues: CASGPQTGDNQPQHF. In nucleotides, the CDR3 is TGTGCCAGCGGACCCCAGACAGGGGACAATCAGCCCCAGCATTTT.

The rearrangement links TRBV18 to TRBJ1-1; D is possibly TRBD1 (5 bases). The CDR3 extends over 13 amino acids. Germline V gives CDR1 KGHSH, CDR2 LQKENI. V lost 6 bases to trimming and J lost 6 bases, with 14 bases between them. The CDR3 DNA reads TGTGCCAGCTCGCCATCCCAGGGATCTGAAGCTTTCTTT. Protein: CASSPSQGSEAFF.

The J gene is TRBJ2-3, the V gene TRBV2; no definite D call. This CDR3 contains 16 residues. The V gene's germline CDR1 is SNHLY and CDR2 FYNNEI. Trimming took 3 bases from V and 1 from J, leaving 14 bases between them. DNA for the CDR3: TGTGCCAGCAGTGACTATTCTTTCAAACGCACAGATACGCAGTATTTT. Encoded protein: CASSDYSFKRTDTQYF.

V gene TRBV18 combines with J gene TRBJ1-1; TRBD1 matches at 9 bases. J was trimmed by 1 base and V by 4 bases; bases with no gene match: 4. Germline assignment: CDR1 KGHSH and CDR2 LQKENI. The CDR3 is 15 residues long. DNA of the CDR3: TGTGCCAGCTCACAGAGGGGACAGGGGAACACTGAAGCTTTCTTT. It specifies CASSQRGQGNTEAFF.